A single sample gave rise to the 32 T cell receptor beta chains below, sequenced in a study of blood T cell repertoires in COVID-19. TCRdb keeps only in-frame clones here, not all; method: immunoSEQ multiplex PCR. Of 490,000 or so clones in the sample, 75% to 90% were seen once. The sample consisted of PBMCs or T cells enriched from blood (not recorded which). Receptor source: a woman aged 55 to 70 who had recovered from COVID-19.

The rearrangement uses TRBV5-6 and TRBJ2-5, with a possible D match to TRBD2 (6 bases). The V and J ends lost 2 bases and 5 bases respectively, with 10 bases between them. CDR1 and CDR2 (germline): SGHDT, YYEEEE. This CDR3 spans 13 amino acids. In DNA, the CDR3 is TGTGCCAGCAGCTTACGAGGGAGGGAGACCCAGTACTTC. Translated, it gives CASSLRGRETQYF.

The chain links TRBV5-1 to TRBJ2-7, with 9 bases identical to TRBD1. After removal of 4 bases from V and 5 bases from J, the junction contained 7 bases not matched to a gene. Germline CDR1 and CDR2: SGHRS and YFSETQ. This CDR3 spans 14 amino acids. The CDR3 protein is CASSGGQGVDEQYF. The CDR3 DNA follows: TGCGCCAGCAGCGGGGGACAGGGAGTCGACGAGCAGTACTTC.

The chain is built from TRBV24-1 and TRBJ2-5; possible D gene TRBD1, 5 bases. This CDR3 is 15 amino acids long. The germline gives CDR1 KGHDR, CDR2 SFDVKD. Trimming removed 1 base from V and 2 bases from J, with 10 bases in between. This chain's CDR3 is CATSDLGDPQETQYF. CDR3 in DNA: TGTGCCACCAGTGATTTAGGGGATCCTCAAGAGACCCAGTACTTC.

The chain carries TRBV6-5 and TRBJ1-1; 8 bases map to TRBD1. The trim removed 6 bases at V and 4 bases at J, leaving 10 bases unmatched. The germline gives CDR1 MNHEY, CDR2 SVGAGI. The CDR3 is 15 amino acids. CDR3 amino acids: CASSGGQGRGTEAFF. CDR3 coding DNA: TGTGCCAGCAGCGGAGGACAGGGTAGAGGCACTGAAGCTTTCTTT.

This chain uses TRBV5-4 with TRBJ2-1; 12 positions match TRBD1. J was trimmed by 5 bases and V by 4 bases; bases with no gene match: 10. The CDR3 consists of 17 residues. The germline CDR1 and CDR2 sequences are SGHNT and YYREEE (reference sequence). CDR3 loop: CASSHPPGQGAHNEQFF. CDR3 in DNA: TGTGCCAGCAGCCACCCCCCGGGACAGGGGGCGCACAATGAGCAGTTCTTC.

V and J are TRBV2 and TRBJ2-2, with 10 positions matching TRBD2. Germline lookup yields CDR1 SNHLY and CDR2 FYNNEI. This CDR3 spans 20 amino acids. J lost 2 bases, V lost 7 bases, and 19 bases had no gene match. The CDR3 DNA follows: TGTGCCAGCATCATCAGCGCTAGCGGGGGCCCTGCAAAAAACACCGGGGAGCTGTTTTTT. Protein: CASIISASGGPAKNTGELFF.

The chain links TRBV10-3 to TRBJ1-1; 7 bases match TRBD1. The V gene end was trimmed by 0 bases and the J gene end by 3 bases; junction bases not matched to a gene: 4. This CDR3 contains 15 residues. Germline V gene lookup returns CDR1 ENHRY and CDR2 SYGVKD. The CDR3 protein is CAISESKGADTEAFF. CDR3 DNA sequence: TGTGCCATCAGTGAGTCAAAGGGGGCGGACACTGAAGCTTTCTTT.

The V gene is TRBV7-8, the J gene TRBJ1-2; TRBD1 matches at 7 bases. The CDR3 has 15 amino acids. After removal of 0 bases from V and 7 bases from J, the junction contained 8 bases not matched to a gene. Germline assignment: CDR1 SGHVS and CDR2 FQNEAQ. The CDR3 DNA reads TGTGCCAGCAGCTTAGCGGTAAAGGGGGCGCTTGGCTACACCTTC. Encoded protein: CASSLAVKGALGYTF.

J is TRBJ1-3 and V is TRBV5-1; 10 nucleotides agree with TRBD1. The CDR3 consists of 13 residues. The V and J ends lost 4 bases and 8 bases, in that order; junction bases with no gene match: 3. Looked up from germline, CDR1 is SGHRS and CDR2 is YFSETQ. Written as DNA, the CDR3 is TGCGCCAGCAGCCGTGGGACAGGGGACACCATATATTTT. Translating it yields CASSRGTGDTIYF.

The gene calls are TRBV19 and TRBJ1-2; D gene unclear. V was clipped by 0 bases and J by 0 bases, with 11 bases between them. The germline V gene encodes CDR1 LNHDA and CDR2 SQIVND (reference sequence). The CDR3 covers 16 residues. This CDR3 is CASSIENKKTNYGYTF. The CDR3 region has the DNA TGTGCCAGTAGTATAGAGAACAAGAAAACTAACTATGGCTACACCTTC.

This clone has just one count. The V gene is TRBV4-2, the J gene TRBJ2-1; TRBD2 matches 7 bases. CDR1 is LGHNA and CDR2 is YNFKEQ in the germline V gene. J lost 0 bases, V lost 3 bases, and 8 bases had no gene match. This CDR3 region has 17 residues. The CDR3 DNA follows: TGTGCCAGCAGCCAGGACCCAGCGGGACTCTCCTACAATGAGCAGTTCTTC. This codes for CASSQDPAGLSYNEQFF.

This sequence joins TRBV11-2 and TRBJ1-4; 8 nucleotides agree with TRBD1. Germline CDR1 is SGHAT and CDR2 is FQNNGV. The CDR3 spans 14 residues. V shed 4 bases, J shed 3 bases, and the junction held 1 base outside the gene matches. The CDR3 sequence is CASSSGGSNEKLFF. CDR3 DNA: TGTGCCAGCAGCTCAGGGGGCTCTAATGAAAAACTGTTTTTT.

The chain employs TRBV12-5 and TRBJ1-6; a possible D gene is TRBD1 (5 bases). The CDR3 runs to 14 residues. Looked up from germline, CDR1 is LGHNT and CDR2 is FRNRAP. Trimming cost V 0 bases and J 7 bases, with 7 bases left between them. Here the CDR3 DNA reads TGTGCTAGTGGTTTGGTCGGGGGGAATTCACCCCTCCACTTT. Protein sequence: CASGLVGGNSPLHF.

The CDR3 nucleotides are TGTGCCAGCTGTCAGGCGGGGTCTAAGCTCTACGAGCAGTACGTC. Its translation is CASCQAGSKLYEQYV. The chain combines TRBV14 with TRBJ2-7, with TRBD2 as a possible D gene (6 bases). The CDR3 has 15 residues. CDR1 and CDR2 (germline): SGHDN, FVKESK. Trimming took off 8 bases at V and 3 bases at J, with 20 bases between the two ends.

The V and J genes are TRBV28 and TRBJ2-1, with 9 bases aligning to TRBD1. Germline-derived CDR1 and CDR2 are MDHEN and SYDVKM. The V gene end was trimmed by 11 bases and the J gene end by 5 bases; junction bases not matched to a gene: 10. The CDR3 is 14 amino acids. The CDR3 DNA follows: TGTGCCGGGGGGACAGGGAAAAGGGACAATGAGCAGTTCTTC. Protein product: CAGGTGKRDNEQFF.

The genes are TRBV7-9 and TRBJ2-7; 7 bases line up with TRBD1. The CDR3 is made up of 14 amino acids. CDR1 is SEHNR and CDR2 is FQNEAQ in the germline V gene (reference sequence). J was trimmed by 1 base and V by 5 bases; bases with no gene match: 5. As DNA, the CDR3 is TGTGCCAGCAGCCCACAGGGGATATCCTACGAGCAGTACTTC. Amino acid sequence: CASSPQGISYEQYF.

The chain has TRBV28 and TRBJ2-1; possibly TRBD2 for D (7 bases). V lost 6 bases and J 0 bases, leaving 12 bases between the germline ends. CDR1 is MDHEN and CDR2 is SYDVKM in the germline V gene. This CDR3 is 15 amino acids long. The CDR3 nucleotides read TGTGCCAGCAGCCGCGGGGGCCGCTCCTACAATGAGCAGTTCTTC. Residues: CASSRGGRSYNEQFF.

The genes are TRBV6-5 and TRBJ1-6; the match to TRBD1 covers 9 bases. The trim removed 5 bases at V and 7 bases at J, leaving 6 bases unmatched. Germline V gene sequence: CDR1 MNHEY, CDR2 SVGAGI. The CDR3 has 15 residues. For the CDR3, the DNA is TGTGCCAGCAGTCCTGGGACAGGGAGAAATTCACCCCTCCACTTT. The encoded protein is CASSPGTGRNSPLHF.

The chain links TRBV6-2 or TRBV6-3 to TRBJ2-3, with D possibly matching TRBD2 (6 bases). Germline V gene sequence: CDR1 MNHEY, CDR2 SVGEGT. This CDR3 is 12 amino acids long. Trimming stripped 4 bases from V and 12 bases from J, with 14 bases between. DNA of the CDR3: TGTGCCAGCAGTTCGACTAGTGATATACAGTATTTT. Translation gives CASSSTSDIQYF.

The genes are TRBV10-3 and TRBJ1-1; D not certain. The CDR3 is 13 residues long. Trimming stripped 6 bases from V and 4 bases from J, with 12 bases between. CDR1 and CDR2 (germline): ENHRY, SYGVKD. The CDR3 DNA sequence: TGTGCCATCAGGATTGACAAGGTCACTGAAGCTTTCTTT. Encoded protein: CAIRIDKVTEAFF.

The CDR3 DNA follows: TGTGCCAGCAGCTTGGGAAGCATCCTTTTGGTCTACGAGCAGTACTTC. Residues: CASSLGSILLVYEQYF. The rearrangement links TRBV5-6 to TRBJ2-7; D uncertain. The germline V and J ends were trimmed by 0 bases and 3 bases, with 16 bases remaining between them. Germline V gene data show CDR1 as SGHDT and CDR2 as YYEEEE. CDR3 length: 16 amino acids.

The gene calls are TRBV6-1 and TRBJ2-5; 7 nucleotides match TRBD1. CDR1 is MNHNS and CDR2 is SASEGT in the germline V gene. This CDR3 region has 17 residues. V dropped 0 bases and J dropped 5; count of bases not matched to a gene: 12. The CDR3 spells CASSEAGQGVPWETQYF. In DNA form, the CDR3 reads TGTGCCAGCAGTGAAGCGGGGCAGGGGGTCCCCTGGGAGACCCAGTACTTC.

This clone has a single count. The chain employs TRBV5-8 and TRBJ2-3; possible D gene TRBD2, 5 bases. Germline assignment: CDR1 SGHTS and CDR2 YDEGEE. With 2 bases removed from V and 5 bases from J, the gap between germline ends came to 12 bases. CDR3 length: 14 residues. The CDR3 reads CASSFPLDLDTQYF. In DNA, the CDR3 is TGTGCCAGCAGCTTCCCACTAGATTTAGATACGCAGTATTTT.

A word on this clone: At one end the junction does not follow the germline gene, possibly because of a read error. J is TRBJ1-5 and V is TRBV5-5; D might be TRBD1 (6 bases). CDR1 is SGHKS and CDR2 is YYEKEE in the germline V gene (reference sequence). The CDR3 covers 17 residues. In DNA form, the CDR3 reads TGTGCCAGCAGCCCTTCCCAGGGGAGTTGGAGCAATCAGCTCCAGCATTTT. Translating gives CASSPSQGSWSNQLQHF.

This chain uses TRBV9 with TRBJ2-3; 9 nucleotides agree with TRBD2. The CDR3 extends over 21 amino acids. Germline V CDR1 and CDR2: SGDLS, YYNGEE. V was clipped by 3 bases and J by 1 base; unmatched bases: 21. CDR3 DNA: TGTGCCAGCAGCGCAGGAACCGTAGCGGGGGCCCAACAAAAGGGCACAGATACGCAGTATTTT. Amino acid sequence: CASSAGTVAGAQQKGTDTQYF.

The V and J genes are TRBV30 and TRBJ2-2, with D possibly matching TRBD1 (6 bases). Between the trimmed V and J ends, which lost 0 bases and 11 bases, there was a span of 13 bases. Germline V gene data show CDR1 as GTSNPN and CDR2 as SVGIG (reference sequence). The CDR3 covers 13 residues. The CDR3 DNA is TGTGCCTGGAGTGTACAGCAGGGACAAGAGCTGTTTTTT. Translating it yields CAWSVQQGQELFF.

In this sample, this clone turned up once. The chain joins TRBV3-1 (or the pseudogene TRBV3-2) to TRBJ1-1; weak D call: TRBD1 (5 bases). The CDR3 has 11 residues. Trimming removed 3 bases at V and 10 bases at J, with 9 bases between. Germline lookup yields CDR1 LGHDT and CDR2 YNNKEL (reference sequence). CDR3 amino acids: CASSHGQSAFF. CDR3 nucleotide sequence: TGTGCCAGCAGCCACGGACAATCAGCTTTCTTT.

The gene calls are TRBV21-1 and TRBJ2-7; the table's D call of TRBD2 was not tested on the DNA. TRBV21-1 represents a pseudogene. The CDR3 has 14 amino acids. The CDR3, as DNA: TGTGCCAGCAGCAAAGTGGCCCATGCGGGCGAGCAGTACTTC. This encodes CASSKVAHAGEQYF.

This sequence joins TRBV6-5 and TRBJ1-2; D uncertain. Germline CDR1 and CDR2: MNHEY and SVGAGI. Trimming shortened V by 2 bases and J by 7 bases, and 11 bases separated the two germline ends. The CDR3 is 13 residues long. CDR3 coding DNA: TGTGCCAGCAGTTACCGCTGGCTTGGTGGCTACACCTTC. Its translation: CASSYRWLGGYTF.

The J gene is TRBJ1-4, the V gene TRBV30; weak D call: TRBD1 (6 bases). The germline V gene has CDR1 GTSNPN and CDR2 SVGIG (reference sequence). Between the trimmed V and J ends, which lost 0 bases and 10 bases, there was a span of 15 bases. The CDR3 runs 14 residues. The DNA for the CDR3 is TGTGCCTGGAGTGTAAAGGGGGAAAGAGGAAAACTGTTTTTT. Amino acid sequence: CAWSVKGERGKLFF.

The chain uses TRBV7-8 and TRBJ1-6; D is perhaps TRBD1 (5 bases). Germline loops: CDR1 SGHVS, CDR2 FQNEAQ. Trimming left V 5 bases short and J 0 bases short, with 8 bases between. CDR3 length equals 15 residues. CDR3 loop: CASSDSSSYNSPLHF. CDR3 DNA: TGTGCCAGCAGCGACAGCAGCTCCTATAATTCACCCCTCCACTTT.

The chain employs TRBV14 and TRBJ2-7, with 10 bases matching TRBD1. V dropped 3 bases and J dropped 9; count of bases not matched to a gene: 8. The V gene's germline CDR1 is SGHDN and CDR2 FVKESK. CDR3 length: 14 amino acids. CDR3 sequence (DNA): TGTGCCAGCAGCCAGTCCGGGACAGGGGAAAGGCAGTACTTC. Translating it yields CASSQSGTGERQYF. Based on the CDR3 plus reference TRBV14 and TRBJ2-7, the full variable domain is EAGVTQFPSHSVIEKGQTVTLRCDPISGHDNLYWYRRVMGKEIKFLLHFVKESKQDESGMPNNRFLAERTGGTYSTLKVQPAELEDSGVYFCASSQSGTGERQYFGPGTRLTVT.